This TCR beta chain stems from a study of shared T cell receptors in the human thymus. CDR3 size: 20 residues. Germline V gives CDR1 LNHDA, CDR2 SQIVND (reference sequence). J was trimmed by 0 bases and V by 4 bases; bases with no gene match: 16. The table came from immunoSEQ multiplex PCR; TCRdb's copy has only in-frame clones and leaves some out. The sample has roughly 710,000 clones; 80% to 90% are singletons. This sample was shared with a second study, whose subject was human thymus T cells. This second report adds: Resections obtained during corrective heart surgery supplied the thymus tissue. Thymic and blood repertoires showed apparently biased V and J gene usage. Related reports documented highly overlapping thymic repertoires among unrelated individuals.

The chain has TRBV19 and TRBJ2-2; TRBD2 aligns across 8 bases. Specimen: thymocytes. The source of this sequence is a girl less than two years old with a congenital heart defect. Here the CDR3 reads CASSTHLPSKRGTNTGELFF. For the CDR3, the DNA is TGTGCCAGTAGTACTCACCTTCCCTCGAAGCGGGGGACGAACACCGGGGAGCTGTTTTTT.